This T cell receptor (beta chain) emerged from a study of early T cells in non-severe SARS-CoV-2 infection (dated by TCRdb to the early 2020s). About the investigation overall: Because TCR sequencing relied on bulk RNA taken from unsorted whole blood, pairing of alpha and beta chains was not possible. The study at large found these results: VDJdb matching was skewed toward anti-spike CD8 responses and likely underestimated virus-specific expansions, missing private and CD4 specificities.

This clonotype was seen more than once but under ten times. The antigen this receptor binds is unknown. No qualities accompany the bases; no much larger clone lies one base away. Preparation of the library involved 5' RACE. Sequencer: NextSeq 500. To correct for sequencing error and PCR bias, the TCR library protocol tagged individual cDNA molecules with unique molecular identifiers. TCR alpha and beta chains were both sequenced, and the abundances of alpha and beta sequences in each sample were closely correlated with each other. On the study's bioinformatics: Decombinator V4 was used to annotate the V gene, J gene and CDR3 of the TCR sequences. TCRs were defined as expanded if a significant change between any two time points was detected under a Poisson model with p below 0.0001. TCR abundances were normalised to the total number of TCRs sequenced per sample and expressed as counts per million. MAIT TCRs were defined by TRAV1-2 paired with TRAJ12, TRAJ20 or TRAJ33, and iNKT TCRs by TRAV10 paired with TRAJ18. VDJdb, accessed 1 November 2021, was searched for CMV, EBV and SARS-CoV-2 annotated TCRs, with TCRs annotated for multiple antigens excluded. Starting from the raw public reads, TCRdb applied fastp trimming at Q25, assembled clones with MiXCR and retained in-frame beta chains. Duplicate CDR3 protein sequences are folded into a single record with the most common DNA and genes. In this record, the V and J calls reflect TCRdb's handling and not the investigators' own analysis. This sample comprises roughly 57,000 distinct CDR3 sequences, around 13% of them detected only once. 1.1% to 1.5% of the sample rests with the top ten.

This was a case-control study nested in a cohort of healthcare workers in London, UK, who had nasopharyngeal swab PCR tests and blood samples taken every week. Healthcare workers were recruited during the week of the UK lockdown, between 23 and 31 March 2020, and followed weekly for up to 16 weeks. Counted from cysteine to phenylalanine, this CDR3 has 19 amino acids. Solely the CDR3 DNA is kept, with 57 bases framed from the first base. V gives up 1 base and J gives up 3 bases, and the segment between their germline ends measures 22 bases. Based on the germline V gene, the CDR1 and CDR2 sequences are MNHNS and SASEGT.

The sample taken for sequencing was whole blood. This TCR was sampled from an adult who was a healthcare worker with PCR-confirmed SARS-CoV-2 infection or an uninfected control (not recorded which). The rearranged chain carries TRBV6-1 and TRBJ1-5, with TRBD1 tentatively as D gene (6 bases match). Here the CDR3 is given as CASSEVLMTRTASNQPQHF. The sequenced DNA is TGTGCCAGCAGTGAAGTCCTTATGACTCGGACAGCCTCCAATCAGCCCCAGCATTTT.